Below, 13 T cell receptor beta chains from the same sample are listed, as sequenced in a study of beta chain features in type 1 diabetes. The isolated RNA, all of it, was reverse transcribed, so expressed TCRB transcripts were what got sequenced. The table came from immunoSEQ multiplex PCR; TCRdb's copy has only in-frame clones and leaves some out. Of some 700,000 clones in the sample, around 15% are singletons; the top ten hold about 0.02%. Study-wide points: Shorter TCRB CDR3s, moderately but significantly so, were found in Type 1 diabetes patients in all four CD4+ subsets.

For these TCRs, the target antigens are not known. Source material: naive CD4+ T cells from blood. These TCRs come from a young man with type 1 diabetes.

The rearrangement joins TRBV19 to TRBJ2-1; D is undetermined. The germline gives CDR1 LNHDA, CDR2 SQIVND (reference sequence). This CDR3 is built from 12 residues. Trimming left V 5 bases short and J 4 bases short, with 6 bases between. This CDR3 is CASSSPYNEQFF. CDR3 coding DNA: TGTGCCAGTAGTTCCCCGTACAATGAGCAGTTCTTC.

V usage is TRBV29-1 and J usage is TRBJ2-1; a weak D match, TRBD1 (5 bases). The CDR3 is 14 amino acids. Trimming took off 8 bases at V and 8 bases at J, with 22 bases between the two ends. Germline-derived CDR1 and CDR2 are SQVTM and ANQGSEA. The CDR3 sequence: CSSLTGRAWDEQFF. The CDR3 region has the DNA TGCAGCTCCTTAACGGGCAGGGCCTGGGATGAGCAGTTCTTC.

V is TRBV14 and J is TRBJ1-2, with TRBD1 identical over 8 bases. The length of the CDR3 is 14 residues. V lost 1 base and J lost 8; bases outside the gene matches: 6. Germline V gene lookup returns CDR1 SGHDN and CDR2 FVKESK. This CDR3 is CASSQGQGFRGYTF. As DNA, the CDR3 is TGTGCCAGCAGCCAAGGACAGGGGTTCAGGGGCTACACCTTC.

The rearrangement joins TRBV15 to TRBJ1-5; TRBD1 is a possible D gene (6 bases). The CDR3 spans 15 residues. Trimming pared 6 bases from V and 7 bases from J, leaving 19 bases between. Germline V gene data show CDR1 as LNHNV and CDR2 as YYDKDF (reference sequence). The CDR3 spells CATRGTGGAGQPQHF. Here the CDR3 DNA reads TGTGCCACCAGGGGGACGGGGGGCGCAGGGCAGCCCCAGCATTTT. The full variable domain, rest sourced from reference TRBV15 and TRBJ1-5, is DAMVIQNPRYQVTQFGKPVTLSCSQTLNHNVMYWYQQKSSQAPKLLFHYYDKDFNNEADTPDNFQSRRPNTSFCFLDIRSPGLGDTAMYLCATRGTGGAGQPQHFGDGTRLSIL.

As regards this clone: Other DNA variants within this sample encode the same CDR3. The genes are TRBV4-1 and TRBJ2-7; 9 bases agree with TRBD1. V trimming: 4 bases; J trimming: 2 bases; junction bases outside the gene matches: 6. This CDR3 contains 15 residues. The V gene's germline CDR1 is MGHRA and CDR2 YSYEKL. The CDR3 region has the DNA TGCGCCAGCAGCCCGGGACAGGGCCCCACCTACGAGCAGTACTTC. Residues: CASSPGQGPTYEQYF.

This clone has more than one count but fewer than ten. The chain couples TRBV10-2 to TRBJ2-4; tentative D call: TRBD1 (5 bases). Trimming shortened V by 2 bases and J by 9 bases, and 14 bases separated the two germline ends. This CDR3 comprises 14 residues. In germline, CDR1 is WSHSY, CDR2 SAAADI. The CDR3 spells CASSEDQGIGIQYF. For the CDR3, the DNA is TGCGCCAGCAGTGAGGACCAGGGTATAGGCATTCAGTACTTC.

V usage is TRBV7-3 and J usage is TRBJ2-4; 7 positions match TRBD2. This CDR3 region has 14 residues. J was trimmed by 8 bases and V by 5 bases; bases with no gene match: 9. Per the germline V gene, CDR1 is SGHTA and CDR2 is FQGTGA. CDR3 region: CASSRGLDADIQYF. The DNA of the CDR3 is TGTGCCAGCAGCCGCGGACTAGACGCGGACATTCAGTACTTC.

V and J are TRBV2 and TRBJ1-1, with D hard to call. CDR1 and CDR2 from the germline V gene are SNHLY and FYNNEI. V was pared by 4 bases and J by 1 base, with 10 bases between. The CDR3 length is 14 residues. The CDR3 region has the DNA TGTGCCAGCAGTGCCGCGACCAAGAACACTGAAGCTTTCTTT. Translating it yields CASSAATKNTEAFF.

The V gene is TRBV4-1, the J gene TRBJ2-6; D not resolved. The CDR3 has 16 residues. The germline gives CDR1 MGHRA, CDR2 YSYEKL. The ends were cut back, 4 bases at V and 3 bases at J, with 13 bases in the middle. Here the CDR3 reads CASSRTPPGGANVLTF. The DNA for the CDR3 is TGCGCCAGCAGCCGTACCCCCCCTGGTGGGGCCAACGTCCTGACTTTC.

The V call is TRBV30, the J call TRBJ1-1; 7 bases match TRBD1. The CDR3 runs to 14 residues. Germline assignment: CDR1 GTSNPN and CDR2 SVGIG (reference sequence). With 3 bases clipped from V and 2 bases from J, the junction kept 6 bases outside the gene matches. CDR3 residues: CAWRKTGLNTEAFF. CDR3 bases: TGTGCCTGGAGGAAGACAGGGCTTAACACTGAAGCTTTCTTT.

The chain has TRBV7-8 and TRBJ2-7; 8 bases line up with TRBD1. Unmatched junction bases numbered 5, after V lost 4 bases and J lost 3 bases. The germline V gene has CDR1 SGHVS and CDR2 FQNEAQ. This CDR3 region has 14 residues. The CDR3 DNA is TGTGCCAGCAGCTCCGGGACAGGCCTCTACGAGCAGTACTTC. It yields the protein CASSSGTGLYEQYF.

The V and J genes are TRBV2 and TRBJ1-5; weak D call: TRBD1 (6 bases). The germline gives CDR1 SNHLY, CDR2 FYNNEI. CDR3 length: 14 amino acids. V lost 6 bases to trimming and J lost 4 bases, with 13 bases between them. As DNA, the CDR3 is TGTGCCAGCAGGGGAGTGGGGGCTAATCAGCCCCAGCATTTT. This translates into CASRGVGANQPQHF.

The V gene is TRBV6-1, the J gene TRBJ1-4, with a tentative D call TRBD1 (5 bases). The CDR3 loop spans 14 amino acids. The germline V and J ends were trimmed by 3 bases and 7 bases, with 12 bases remaining between them. Germline V gene sequence: CDR1 MNHNS, CDR2 SASEGT. The CDR3 bases are TGTGCCAGCAGTGATCACAGGAGTACTGAAAAACTGTTTTTT. Translated: CASSDHRSTEKLFF.